A single sample gave rise to the 17 T cell receptor beta chains below, sequenced in a study of T cell responses to AZD1222 COVID-19 vaccine. Sequencing was performed with immunoSEQ multiplex PCR; in TCRdb, only in-frame clones are kept and a portion is missing. Among some 150,000 clones listed, about 85% were seen once. The specimen was peripheral blood, collected on day 0 of AZD1222 vaccination. The receptors derive from an adult in good health.

On this clone: Other DNA sequences in the same sample also yield this CDR3. The chain has TRBV10-3 and TRBJ2-3; a weak D match, TRBD2 (6 bases). The CDR3 totals 13 residues. From germline, CDR1 is ENHRY and CDR2 SYGVKD. Trimming pared 2 bases from V and 3 bases from J, leaving 6 bases between. In DNA, the CDR3 is TGTGCCATCAGTGAGGGGGGGACAGATACGCAGTATTTT. This sequence encodes CAISEGGTDTQYF.

This clone was found a few times. The V gene is TRBV5-1, the J gene TRBJ2-7; TRBD1 is a possible D gene (5 bases). Trimming shortened V by 0 bases and J by 5 bases, and 12 bases separated the two germline ends. CDR1 and CDR2 from the germline V gene are SGHRS and YFSETQ. The CDR3 runs to 14 residues. CDR3 in amino acids: CASSLGGAQNEQYF. CDR3 DNA: TGCGCCAGCAGCTTGGGTGGGGCGCAGAACGAGCAGTACTTC.

The chain couples TRBV6-2 or TRBV6-3 to TRBJ1-2; D may be TRBD1 (6 bases). The CDR3 consists of 16 residues. The V and J ends lost 4 bases and 4 bases respectively, with 19 bases between them. Germline V gene data show CDR1 as MNHEY and CDR2 as SVGEGT. The DNA of the CDR3 is TGTGCCAGCAGTTCCATACGGTCGGGGGCACGCTATGGCTACACCTTC. Its protein product is CASSSIRSGARYGYTF.

This chain links TRBV7-9 with TRBJ1-2; D unresolved. The V gene lost 2 bases and the J gene lost 4 bases, with 20 bases spanning the gap. Germline values: CDR1 SEHNR, CDR2 FQNEAQ (reference sequence). This CDR3 spans 17 amino acids. The CDR3: CASSLLLTLDISYGYTF. In DNA, the CDR3 is TGTGCCAGCAGCTTACTATTGACACTAGACATTTCCTATGGCTACACCTTC.

The chain has TRBV5-6 and TRBJ2-7; D not certain. Deletions cut 0 bases from V and 3 bases from J, with 13 bases between. From germline, CDR1 is SGHDT and CDR2 YYEEEE. The CDR3 has 15 residues. CDR3 coding DNA: TGTGCCAGCAGCTTGGAGGCGGCTAACCACTACGAGCAGTACTTC. Translation: CASSLEAANHYEQYF. The full variable domain, with the rest looked up from reference TRBV5-6 and TRBJ2-7, is DAGVTQSPTHLIKTRGQQVTLRCSPKSGHDTVSWYQQALGQGPQFIFQYYEEEERQRGNFPDRFSGHQFPNYSSELNVNALLLGDSALYLCASSLEAANHYEQYFGPGTRLTVT.

The rearrangement links TRBV9 to TRBJ2-2; TRBD2 agrees at 8 bases. CDR3 length: 15 amino acids. CDR1 SGDLS and CDR2 YYNGEE come from the germline V gene. The junction had 9 bases not matched to a gene; V was cut back by 4 bases and J by 7 bases. In DNA form, the CDR3 reads TGTGCCAGCAGCCCGGCGGGGGGCGCTGGCGGGGAGCTGTTTTTT. Amino acid sequence: CASSPAGGAGGELFF.

The V and J genes are TRBV12-3 or TRBV12-4 and TRBJ1-5; D remains ambiguous. CDR3 size: 13 residues. With 2 bases removed from V and 3 bases from J, the gap between germline ends came to 5 bases. CDR3 coding DNA: TGTGCCAGCAGTTTATCGGACAATCAGCCCCAGCATTTT. Translating gives CASSLSDNQPQHF.

V and J are TRBV29-1 and TRBJ2-5; 9 bases agree with TRBD1. Germline loops: CDR1 SQVTM, CDR2 ANQGSEA. Unmatched junction bases numbered 2, after V lost 5 bases and J lost 4 bases. The CDR3 totals 12 residues. CDR3 loop: CSVPTGGETQYF. DNA of the CDR3: TGCAGCGTTCCGACAGGGGGAGAGACCCAGTACTTC.

The rearrangement links TRBV4-1 to TRBJ1-3; 9 bases fit TRBD1. Germline V CDR1 and CDR2: MGHRA, YSYEKL. This CDR3 has 16 amino acids. V shed 5 bases and J 1 base; nucleotides not matched to a gene: 6. Here the CDR3 reads CASSAGQGRSGNTIYF. The CDR3 nucleotides are TGCGCCAGCAGCGCGGGACAGGGAAGATCTGGAAACACCATATATTTT.

The V and J genes are TRBV4-1 and TRBJ2-3; D perhaps matches TRBD1 (6 bases). V lost 8 bases and J 0 bases, leaving 12 bases between the germline ends. Germline V lookup: CDR1 MGHRA, CDR2 YSYEKL. The CDR3 runs 14 residues. CDR3 coding DNA: TGCGCCAGCCAACAGGGTTCTAGCACAGATACGCAGTATTTT. It translates to CASQQGSSTDTQYF.

The V and J genes are TRBV19 and TRBJ1-5; D is uncertain. Germline CDR1 reads LNHDA; CDR2 reads SQIVND (reference sequence). CDR3 length equals 13 residues. The germline V and J ends were trimmed by 3 bases and 2 bases, with 5 bases remaining between them. CDR3 nucleotide sequence: TGTGCCAGTAGTATGATTGGCAATCAGCCCCAGCATTTT. This codes for CASSMIGNQPQHF. The full variable domain, in which reference TRBV19 and TRBJ1-5 provide the parts outside the CDR3, is DGGITQSPKYLFRKEGQNVTLSCEQNLNHDAMYWYRQDPGQGLRLIYYSQIVNDFQKGDIAEGYSVSREKKESFPLTVTSAQKNPTAFYLCASSMIGNQPQHFGDGTRLSIL.

The DNA of the CDR3 is TGTGCCAGCAGTGAATATCAAGCTCGGAGTGAGCAGTTCTTC. It translates to CASSEYQARSEQFF. The chain links TRBV25-1 to TRBJ2-1, with no clear D. CDR3 length: 14 amino acids. Between the trimmed V and J ends, which lost 0 bases and 9 bases, there was a span of 12 bases. Germline loops: CDR1 MGHDK, CDR2 SYGVNS.

A word on this clone: A far larger clone is a single base away, which makes a read error likely. The J gene is TRBJ2-7, the V gene TRBV6-2 or TRBV6-3; no clear D. Germline CDR1 reads MNHEY; CDR2 reads SVGEGT. This CDR3 is 11 amino acids long. V was cut by 6 bases and J by 3 bases, with 6 bases left in between. This chain's CDR3 is CASSSYYEQYF. The DNA of the CDR3 is TGTGCCAGCAGCTCCTACTACGAGCAGTACTTC.

The rearrangement joins TRBV6-6 to TRBJ1-2; 7 positions match TRBD1. Trimming cost V 6 bases and J 6 bases; bases outside gene matches: 7. Germline loops: CDR1 MNHNY, CDR2 SVGAGI (reference sequence). This CDR3 spans 13 amino acids. CDR3 region: CASRDRGGDGYTF. CDR3 DNA: TGTGCCAGCAGGGACCGAGGGGGCGATGGCTACACCTTC.

The chain recombines TRBV18 with TRBJ2-2, with TRBD1 matching 8 bases. Germline CDR1 is KGHSH and CDR2 is LQKENI. This CDR3 has 16 amino acids. J was trimmed by 4 bases and V by 3 bases; bases with no gene match: 7. The DNA for the CDR3 is TGTGCCAGCTCACCCGCTGGACAGGGCGGCACCGGGGAGCTGTTTTTT. This translates into CASSPAGQGGTGELFF.

This clone occurred a few times. The chain is built from TRBV14 and TRBJ2-3; D perhaps matches TRBD1 (5 bases). CDR3 size: 14 residues. Trimming pared 5 bases from V and 5 bases from J, leaving 14 bases between. The germline gives CDR1 SGHDN, CDR2 FVKESK. In DNA form, the CDR3 reads TGTGCCAGCAGCGATTGGGGAAGGGGAGATACGCAGTATTTT. Protein product: CASSDWGRGDTQYF.

The chain is built from TRBV5-6 and TRBJ1-2; D is possibly TRBD1 (5 bases). CDR3 length equals 13 residues. Trimming cost V 4 bases and J 6 bases, with 13 bases left between them. CDR1 and CDR2 (germline): SGHDT, YYEEEE. This CDR3 is CASSLNRGDGYTF. In nucleotides, the CDR3 is TGTGCCAGCAGCCTAAACCGGGGGGATGGCTACACCTTC.